This T cell receptor (beta chain) was obtained from a study of T-cell memory formation after mild COVID-19. Study-level information: TCR clusters were mostly donor specific. General observations from the study: SARS-CoV-2 specificity of second-wave clones peaking day 37 was unconfirmed. Clones that contracted from day 15 to 85 were balanced CD4/CD8, while later expanders leaned CD4+.

V shed 0 bases and J shed 5 bases, with 8 bases lying between them. Germline CDR1 reads LGHNA; CDR2 reads YNFKEQ. The CDR3 length is 14 residues. With constant-segment primers, 5'RACE yielded cDNA libraries of TCR alpha and TCR beta that carried sample barcodes and UMIs. TCRdb reanalysed the 5' RACE reads using MiXCR and keeps one entry per CDR3 protein. Of fewer than 250,000 distinct CDR3 sequences in the sample, under 30% were seen once. A remark on this clonotype: What it recognizes is unknown.

This receptor was obtained from an adult woman who had mild COVID-19 (a few samples of this study predate the infection). Cell type and time point are not known. Sequences were obtained from PBMCs or a T cell subset sorted from them (not recorded which). V is TRBV4-2 and J is TRBJ2-1; D is undetermined. The CDR3 region is CASSQDYRNNEQFF. The DNA of the CDR3 is TGTGCCAGCAGCCAAGATTACAGAAACAATGAGCAGTTCTTC.